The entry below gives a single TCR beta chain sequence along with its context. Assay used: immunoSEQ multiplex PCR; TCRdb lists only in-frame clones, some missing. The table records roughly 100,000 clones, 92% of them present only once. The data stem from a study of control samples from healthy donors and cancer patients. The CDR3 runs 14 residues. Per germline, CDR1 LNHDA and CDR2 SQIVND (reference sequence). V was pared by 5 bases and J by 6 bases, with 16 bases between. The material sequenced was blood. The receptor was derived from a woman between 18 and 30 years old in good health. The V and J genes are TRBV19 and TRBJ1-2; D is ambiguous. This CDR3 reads CASSPGRVAHGYTF. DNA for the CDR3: TGTGCCAGTAGTCCCGGCAGAGTTGCTCATGGCTACACCTTC.